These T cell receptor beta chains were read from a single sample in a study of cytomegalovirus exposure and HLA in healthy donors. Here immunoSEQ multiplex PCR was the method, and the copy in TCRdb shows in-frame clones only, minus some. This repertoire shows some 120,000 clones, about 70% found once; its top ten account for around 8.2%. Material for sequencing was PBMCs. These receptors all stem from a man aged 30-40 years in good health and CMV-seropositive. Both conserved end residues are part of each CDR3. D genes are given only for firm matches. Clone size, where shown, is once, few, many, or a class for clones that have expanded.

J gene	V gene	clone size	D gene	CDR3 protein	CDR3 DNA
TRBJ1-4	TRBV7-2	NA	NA	CASSLQVTNEKLFF	TGTGCCAGCAGCTTACAGGTTACTAATGAAAAACTGTTTTTT
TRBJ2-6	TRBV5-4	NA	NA	CASNSGRVGPGANVLTF	TGTGCCAGCAACTCGGGAAGGGTTGGCCCTGGGGCCAACGTCCTGACTTTC
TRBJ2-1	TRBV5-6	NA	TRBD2	CASSLPGLAGVNEQFF	TGTGCCAGCAGCTTACCGGGACTAGCGGGAGTTAATGAGCAGTTCTTC
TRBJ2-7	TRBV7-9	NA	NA	CASSGTTGGHGTSVYEQYF	TGTGCCAGCAGCGGTACGACAGGGGGTCACGGGACTAGCGTTTACGAGCAGTACTTC
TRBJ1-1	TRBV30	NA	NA	CAWSESFMGAAWNTEAFF	TGTGCCTGGAGTGAGTCTTTTATGGGGGCGGCATGGAACACTGAAGCTTTCTTT
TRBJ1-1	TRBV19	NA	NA	CASSISGGAANTEAFF	TGTGCCAGTAGTATATCGGGCGGGGCAGCGAACACTGAAGCTTTCTTT
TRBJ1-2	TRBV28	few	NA	CASTLIGGSYGYTF	TGTGCCAGCACTCTAATCGGGGGAAGCTATGGCTACACCTTC
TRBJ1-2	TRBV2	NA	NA	CASSEVGGYTF	TGTGCCAGCAGTGAGGTCGGTGGCTACACCTTC
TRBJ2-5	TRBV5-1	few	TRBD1	CASSPRPTGGGETQYF	TGCGCCAGCAGTCCAAGACCGACAGGGGGTGGGGAGACCCAGTACTTC
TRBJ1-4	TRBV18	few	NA	CASSPTTGTEKLFF	TGTGCCAGCTCACCAACCACCGGGACAGAAAAACTGTTTTTT
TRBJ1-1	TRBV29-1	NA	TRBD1	CSVGARGQTEAFF	TGCAGCGTTGGGGCCAGGGGGCAAACTGAAGCTTTCTTT
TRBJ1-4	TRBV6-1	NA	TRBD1	CASSAGQTYNEKLFF	TGTGCCAGCAGTGCGGGACAGACTTATAATGAAAAACTGTTTTTT
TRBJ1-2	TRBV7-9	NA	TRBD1	CASSLVIIDRARDYGYTF	TGTGCCAGCAGCTTAGTAATTATTGACAGGGCAAGGGACTATGGCTACACCTTC
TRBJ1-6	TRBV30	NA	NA	CAWTVERGIGSPLHF	TGTGCCTGGACGGTGGAAAGGGGGATTGGTTCACCCCTCCACTTT
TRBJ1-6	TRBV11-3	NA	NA	CASSHRAYNSPLHF	TGTGCCAGCAGCCACCGCGCCTATAATTCACCCCTCCACTTT
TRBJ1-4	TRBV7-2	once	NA	CASSLGGREKLFF	TGTGCCAGCAGCTTAGGGGGGCGAGAAAAACTGTTTTTT
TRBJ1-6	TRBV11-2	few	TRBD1	CASSLGGTGQQESPLHF	TGTGCCAGCAGCTTAGGGGGTACGGGACAGCAGGAATCACCCCTCCACTTT
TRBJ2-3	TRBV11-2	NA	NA	CASRPDTDTQYF	TGTGCCAGCAGACCAGACACAGATACGCAGTATTTT
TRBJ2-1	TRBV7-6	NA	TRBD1	CASSLEGAPPLYNEQFF	TGTGCCAGCAGCTTAGAGGGGGCCCCCCCCTTATACAATGAGCAGTTCTTC
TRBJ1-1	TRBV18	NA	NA	CASSPPARGIMNTEAFF	TGTGCCAGCTCACCACCTGCAAGGGGGATTATGAACACTGAAGCTTTCTTT
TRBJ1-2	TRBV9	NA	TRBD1	CASSLEEGQGTYGYTF	TGTGCCAGCAGCCTCGAGGAGGGACAGGGGACCTATGGCTACACCTTC
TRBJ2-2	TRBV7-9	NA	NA	CASSLSSAGELFF	TGTGCCAGCAGCTTAAGCTCCGCCGGGGAGCTGTTTTTT
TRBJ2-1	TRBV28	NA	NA	CATMPLAGLNEQFF	TGTGCCACCATGCCCCTTGCAGGGCTAAATGAGCAGTTCTTC
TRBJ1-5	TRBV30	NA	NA	CAWSMGLSNQPQHF	TGTGCCTGGAGTATGGGACTTAGCAATCAGCCCCAGCATTTT